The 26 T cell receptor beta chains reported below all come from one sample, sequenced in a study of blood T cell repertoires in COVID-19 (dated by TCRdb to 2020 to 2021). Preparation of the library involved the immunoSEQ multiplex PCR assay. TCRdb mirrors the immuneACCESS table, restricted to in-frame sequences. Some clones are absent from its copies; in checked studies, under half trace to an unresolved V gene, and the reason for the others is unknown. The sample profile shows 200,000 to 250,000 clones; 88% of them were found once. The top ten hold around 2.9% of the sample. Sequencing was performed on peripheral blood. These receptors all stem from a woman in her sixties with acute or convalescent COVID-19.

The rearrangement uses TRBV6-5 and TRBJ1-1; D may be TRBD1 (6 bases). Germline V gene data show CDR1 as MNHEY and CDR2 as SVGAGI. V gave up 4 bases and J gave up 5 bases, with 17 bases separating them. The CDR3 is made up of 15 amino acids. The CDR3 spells CASSSAGAPGTEAFF. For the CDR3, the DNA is TGTGCCAGCAGTTCTGCAGGGGCACCTGGGACTGAAGCTTTCTTT.

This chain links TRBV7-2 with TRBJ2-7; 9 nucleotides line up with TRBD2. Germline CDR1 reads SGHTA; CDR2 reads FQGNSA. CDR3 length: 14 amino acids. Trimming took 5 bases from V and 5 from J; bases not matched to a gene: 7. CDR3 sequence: CASSPDSGSNEQYF. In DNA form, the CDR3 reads TGTGCCAGCAGCCCCGATAGCGGGAGCAACGAGCAGTACTTC.

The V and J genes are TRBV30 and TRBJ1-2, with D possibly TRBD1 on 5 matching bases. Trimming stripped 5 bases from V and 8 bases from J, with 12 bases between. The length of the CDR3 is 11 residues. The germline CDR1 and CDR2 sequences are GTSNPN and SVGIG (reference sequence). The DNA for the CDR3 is TGTGCCTGGGCCCAACGGGGGGGCTACACCTTC. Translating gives CAWAQRGGYTF. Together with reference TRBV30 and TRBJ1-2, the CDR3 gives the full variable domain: SQTIHQWPATLVQPVGSPLSLECTVEGTSNPNLYWYRQAAGRGLQLLFYSVGIGQISSEVPQNLSASRPQDRQFILSSKKLLLSDSGFYLCAWAQRGGYTFGSGTRLTVV.

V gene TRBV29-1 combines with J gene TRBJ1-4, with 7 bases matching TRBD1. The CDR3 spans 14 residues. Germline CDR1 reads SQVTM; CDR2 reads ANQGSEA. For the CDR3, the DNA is TGCAGTGTGCAGGGGGTCGTCACTAATGAAAAACTGTTTTTT. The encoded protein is CSVQGVVTNEKLFF.

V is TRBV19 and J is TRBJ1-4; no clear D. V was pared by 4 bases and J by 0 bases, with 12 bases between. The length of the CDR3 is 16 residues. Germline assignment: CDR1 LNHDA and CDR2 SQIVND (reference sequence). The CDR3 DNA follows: TGTGCCAGTAGTAGAGCGGCAGTGGCAACTAATGAAAAACTGTTTTTT. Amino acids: CASSRAAVATNEKLFF. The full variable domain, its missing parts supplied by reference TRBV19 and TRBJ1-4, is DGGITQSPKYLFRKEGQNVTLSCEQNLNHDAMYWYRQDPGQGLRLIYYSQIVNDFQKGDIAEGYSVSREKKESFPLTVTSAQKNPTAFYLCASSRAAVATNEKLFFGSGTQLSVL.

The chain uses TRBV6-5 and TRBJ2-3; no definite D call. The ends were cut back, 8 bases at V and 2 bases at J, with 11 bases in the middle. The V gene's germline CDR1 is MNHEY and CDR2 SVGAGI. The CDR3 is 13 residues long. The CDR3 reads CASCLTFTDTQYF. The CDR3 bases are TGTGCCAGCTGCCTGACTTTCACAGATACGCAGTATTTT.

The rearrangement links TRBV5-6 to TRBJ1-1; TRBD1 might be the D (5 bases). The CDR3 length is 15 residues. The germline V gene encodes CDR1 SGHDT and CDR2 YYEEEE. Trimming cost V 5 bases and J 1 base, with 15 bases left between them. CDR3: CASSTLREGNTEAFF. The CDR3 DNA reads TGTGCCAGCAGTACCCTCAGGGAGGGGAACACTGAAGCTTTCTTT.

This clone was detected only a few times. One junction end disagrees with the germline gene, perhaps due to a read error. The CDR3 DNA follows: TGCGCCAGCCGGGACAGGAATAATTCACCTCTCCACTTT. This sequence encodes CASRDRNNSPLHF. The J gene is TRBJ1-6, the V gene TRBV5-1; 8 nucleotides line up with TRBD1. This CDR3 has 13 residues. CDR1 SGHRS and CDR2 YFSETQ come from the germline V gene.

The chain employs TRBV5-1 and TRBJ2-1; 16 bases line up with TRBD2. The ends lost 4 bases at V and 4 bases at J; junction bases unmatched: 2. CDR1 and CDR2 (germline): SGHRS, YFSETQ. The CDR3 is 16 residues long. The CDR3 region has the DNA TGCGCCAGCAGCCCGGGACTAGCGGGAGGGTACAATGAGCAGTTCTTC. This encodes CASSPGLAGGYNEQFF.

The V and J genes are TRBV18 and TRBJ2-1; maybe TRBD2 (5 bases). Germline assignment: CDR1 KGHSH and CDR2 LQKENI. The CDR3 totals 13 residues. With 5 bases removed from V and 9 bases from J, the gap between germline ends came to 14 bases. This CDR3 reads CASSSGLLREQFF. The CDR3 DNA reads TGTGCCAGCTCATCTGGACTTCTCCGTGAGCAGTTCTTC. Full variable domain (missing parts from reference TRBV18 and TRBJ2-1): NAGVMQNPRHLVRRRGQEARLRCSPMKGHSHVYWYRQLPEEGLKFMVYLQKENIIDESGMPKERFSAEFPKEGPSILRIQQVVRGDSAAYFCASSSGLLREQFFGPGTRLTVL.

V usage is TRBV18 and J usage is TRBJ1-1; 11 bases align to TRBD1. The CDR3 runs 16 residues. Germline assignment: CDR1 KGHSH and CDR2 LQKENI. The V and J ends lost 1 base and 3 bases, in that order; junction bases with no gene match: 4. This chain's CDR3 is CASSPLGQGVHTEAFF. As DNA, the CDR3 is TGTGCCAGCTCACCACTGGGACAGGGGGTTCACACTGAAGCTTTCTTT.

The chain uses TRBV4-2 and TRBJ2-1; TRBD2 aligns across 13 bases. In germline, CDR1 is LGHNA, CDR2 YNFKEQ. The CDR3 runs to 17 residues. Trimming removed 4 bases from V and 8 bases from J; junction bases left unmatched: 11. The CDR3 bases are TGTGCCAGCAGCCCGAGAGAACTAGCGGGAGGGCCCCATGAGCAGTTCTTC. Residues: CASSPRELAGGPHEQFF.

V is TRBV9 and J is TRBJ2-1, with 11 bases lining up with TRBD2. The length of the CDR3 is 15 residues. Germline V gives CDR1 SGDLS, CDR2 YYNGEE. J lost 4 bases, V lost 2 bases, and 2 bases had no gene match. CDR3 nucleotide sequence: TGTGCCAGCAGCGTTACTAGCGGGGGATACAATGAGCAGTTCTTC. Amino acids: CASSVTSGGYNEQFF.

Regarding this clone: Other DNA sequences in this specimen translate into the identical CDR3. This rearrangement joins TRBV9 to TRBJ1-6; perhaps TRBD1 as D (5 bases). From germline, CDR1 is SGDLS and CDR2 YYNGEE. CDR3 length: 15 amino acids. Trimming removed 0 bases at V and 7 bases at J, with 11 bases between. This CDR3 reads CASSVAGDPNSPLHF. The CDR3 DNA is TGTGCCAGCAGCGTAGCGGGGGACCCGAATTCACCCCTCCACTTT.

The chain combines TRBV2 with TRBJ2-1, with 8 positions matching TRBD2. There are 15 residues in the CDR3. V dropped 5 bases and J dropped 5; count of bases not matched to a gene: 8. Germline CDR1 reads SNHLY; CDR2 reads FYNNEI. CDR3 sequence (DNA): TGTGCCAGCAGTCGGGTGATTAGCGGGAACAATGAGCAGTTCTTC. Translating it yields CASSRVISGNNEQFF.

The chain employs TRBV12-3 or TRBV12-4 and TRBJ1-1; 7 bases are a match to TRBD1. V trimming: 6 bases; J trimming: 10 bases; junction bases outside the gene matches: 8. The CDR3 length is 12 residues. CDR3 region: CASRRDSLRAFF. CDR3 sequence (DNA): TGTGCCAGCAGACGGGACAGTCTTCGAGCTTTCTTT.

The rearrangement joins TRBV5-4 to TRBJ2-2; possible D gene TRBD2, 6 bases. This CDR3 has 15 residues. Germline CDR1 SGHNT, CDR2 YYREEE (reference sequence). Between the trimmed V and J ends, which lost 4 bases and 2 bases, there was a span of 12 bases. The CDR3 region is CASSPTSTNTGELFF. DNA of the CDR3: TGTGCCAGCAGCCCGACTAGTACCAACACCGGGGAGCTGTTTTTT. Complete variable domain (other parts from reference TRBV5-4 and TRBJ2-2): ETGVTQSPTHLIKTRGQQVTLRCSSQSGHNTVSWYQQALGQGPQFIFQYYREEENGRGNFPPRFSGLQFPNYSSELNVNALELDDSALYLCASSPTSTNTGELFFGEGSRLTVL.

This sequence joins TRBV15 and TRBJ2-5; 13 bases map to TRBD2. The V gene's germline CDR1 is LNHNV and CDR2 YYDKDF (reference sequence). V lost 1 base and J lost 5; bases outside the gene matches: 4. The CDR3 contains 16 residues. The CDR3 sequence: CATSRALAGGRETQYF. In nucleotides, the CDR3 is TGTGCCACCAGCAGAGCACTAGCGGGGGGGCGGGAGACCCAGTACTTC. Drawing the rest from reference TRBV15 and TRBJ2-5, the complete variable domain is DAMVIQNPRYQVTQFGKPVTLSCSQTLNHNVMYWYQQKSSQAPKLLFHYYDKDFNNEADTPDNFQSRRPNTSFCFLDIRSPGLGDTAMYLCATSRALAGGRETQYFGPGTRLLVL.

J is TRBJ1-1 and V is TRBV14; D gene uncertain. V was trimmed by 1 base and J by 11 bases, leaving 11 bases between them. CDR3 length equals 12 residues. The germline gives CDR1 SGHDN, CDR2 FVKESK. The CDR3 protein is CASSQVGGGAFF. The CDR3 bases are TGTGCCAGCAGCCAAGTTGGAGGCGGTGCTTTCTTT. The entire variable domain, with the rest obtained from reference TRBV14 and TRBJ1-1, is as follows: EAGVTQFPSHSVIEKGQTVTLRCDPISGHDNLYWYRRVMGKEIKFLLHFVKESKQDESGMPNNRFLAERTGGTYSTLKVQPAELEDSGVYFCASSQVGGGAFFGQGTRLTVV.

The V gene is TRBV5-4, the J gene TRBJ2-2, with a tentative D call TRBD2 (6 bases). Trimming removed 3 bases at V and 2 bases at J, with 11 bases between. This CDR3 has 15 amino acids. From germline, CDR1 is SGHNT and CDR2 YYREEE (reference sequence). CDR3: CASSSGTLNTGELFF. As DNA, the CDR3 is TGTGCCAGCAGCTCCGGGACTCTTAACACCGGGGAGCTGTTTTTT.

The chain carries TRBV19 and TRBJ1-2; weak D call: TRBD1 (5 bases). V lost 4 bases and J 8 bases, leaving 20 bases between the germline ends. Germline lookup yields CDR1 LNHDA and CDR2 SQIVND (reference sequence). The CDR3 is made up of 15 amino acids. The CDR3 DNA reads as TGTGCCAGTAGTACACTCTACCGGGCCACAGGAGGCTACACCTTC. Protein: CASSTLYRATGGYTF. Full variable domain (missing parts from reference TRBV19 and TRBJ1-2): DGGITQSPKYLFRKEGQNVTLSCEQNLNHDAMYWYRQDPGQGLRLIYYSQIVNDFQKGDIAEGYSVSREKKESFPLTVTSAQKNPTAFYLCASSTLYRATGGYTFGSGTRLTVV.

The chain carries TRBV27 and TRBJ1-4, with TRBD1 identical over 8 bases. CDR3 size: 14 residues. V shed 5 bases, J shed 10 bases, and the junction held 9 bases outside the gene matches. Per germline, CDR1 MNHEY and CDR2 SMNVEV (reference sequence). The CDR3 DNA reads TGTGCCAGCAGTCCCGACTTAACAGGGGGAAAACTGTTTTTT. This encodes CASSPDLTGGKLFF. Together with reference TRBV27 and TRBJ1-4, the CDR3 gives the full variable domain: EAQVTQNPRYLITVTGKKLTVTCSQNMNHEYMSWYRQDPGLGLRQIYYSMNVEVTDKGDVPEGYKVSRKEKRNFPLILESPSPNQTSLYFCASSPDLTGGKLFFGSGTQLSVL.

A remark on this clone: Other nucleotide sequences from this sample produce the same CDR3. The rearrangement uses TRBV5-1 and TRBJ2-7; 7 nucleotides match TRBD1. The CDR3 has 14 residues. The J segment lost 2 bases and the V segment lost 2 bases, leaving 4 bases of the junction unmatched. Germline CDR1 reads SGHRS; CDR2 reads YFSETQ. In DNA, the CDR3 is TGCGCCAGCAGCTTAGAGGGGGCGCCCTACGAGCAGTACTTC. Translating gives CASSLEGAPYEQYF.

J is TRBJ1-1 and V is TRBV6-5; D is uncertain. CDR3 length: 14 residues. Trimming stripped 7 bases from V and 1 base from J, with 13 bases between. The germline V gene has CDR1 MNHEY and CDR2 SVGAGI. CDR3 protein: CASKAGTSNTEAFF. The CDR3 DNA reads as TGTGCCAGCAAGGCAGGAACTTCGAACACTGAAGCTTTCTTT.

The CDR3 protein is CASTRTGQSYEQYF. In DNA form, the CDR3 reads TGTGCCAGCACGAGGACAGGGCAGTCCTACGAGCAGTACTTC. The chain combines TRBV11-2 with TRBJ2-7; TRBD1 matches at 8 bases. V lost 7 bases and J lost 1; bases outside the gene matches: 6. This CDR3 is 14 amino acids long. Germline CDR1 SGHAT, CDR2 FQNNGV.

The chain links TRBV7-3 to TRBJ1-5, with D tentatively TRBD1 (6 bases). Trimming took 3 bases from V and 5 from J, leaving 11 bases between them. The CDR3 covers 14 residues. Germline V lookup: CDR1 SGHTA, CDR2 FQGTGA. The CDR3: CASSLLGGDQPQHF. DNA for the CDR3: TGTGCCAGCAGCTTGTTAGGGGGGGATCAGCCCCAGCATTTT.